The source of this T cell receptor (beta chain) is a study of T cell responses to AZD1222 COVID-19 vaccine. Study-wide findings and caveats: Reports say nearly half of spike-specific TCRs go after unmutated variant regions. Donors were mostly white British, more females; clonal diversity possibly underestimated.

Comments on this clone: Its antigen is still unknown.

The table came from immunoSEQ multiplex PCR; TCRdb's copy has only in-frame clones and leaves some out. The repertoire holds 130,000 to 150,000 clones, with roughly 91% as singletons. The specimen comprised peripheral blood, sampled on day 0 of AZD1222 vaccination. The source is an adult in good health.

In DNA form, the CDR3 reads TGCGCCAGCAGCCAAGCGACGGGGTTACATACGCAGTATTTT. Its protein is CASSQATGLHTQYF. The rearrangement uses TRBV4-3 and TRBJ2-3; perhaps TRBD2 as D (5 bases). This CDR3 comprises 14 residues. Trimming removed 1 base from V and 7 bases from J, with 12 bases in between. Germline assignment: CDR1 LGHNA and CDR2 YSLEER.